Each of the 10 T cell receptor beta chains below was sequenced from the same sample in a study of blood T cell repertoires in COVID-19. TCRdb keeps only in-frame clones here, not all; method: immunoSEQ multiplex PCR. The table includes 200,000 to 300,000 clones, around 83% detected once. The sequencing sample was made of peripheral blood. The receptors stem from an older man with acute or convalescent COVID-19.

The rearrangement uses TRBV6-6 and TRBJ1-1; the D gene is possibly TRBD1 (5 bases). The CDR3 is 15 residues long. The germline V gene has CDR1 MNHNY and CDR2 SVGAGI (reference sequence). The V end was cut by 2 bases, the J end by 1 base, with 11 bases between. CDR3 nucleotides: TGTGCCAGCAGTTACGGTCTGGGGCCGAACACTGAAGCTTTCTTT. Translation gives CASSYGLGPNTEAFF.

This clone turned up a few times. The V call is TRBV2, the J call TRBJ2-2, with a tentative D call TRBD1 (5 bases). The CDR3 is 15 residues long. Germline CDR1 and CDR2: SNHLY and FYNNEI. V shed 6 bases and J shed 5 bases, with 16 bases lying between them. The CDR3: CASRMVGHSTGELFF. CDR3 sequence (DNA): TGTGCCAGCAGGATGGTTGGACACTCGACCGGGGAGCTGTTTTTT.

The chain links TRBV3-1 (or the pseudogene TRBV3-2) to TRBJ1-4; 7 bases match TRBD1. V lost 4 bases to trimming and J lost 8 bases; unmatched junction nucleotides: 13. CDR1 and CDR2 from the germline V gene are LGHDT and YNNKEL (reference sequence). The CDR3 is 16 amino acids. CDR3 DNA sequence: TGTGCCAGCAGCCCCTCAGGCGAAGGGGGCAACGAAAAACTGTTTTTT. It codes for CASSPSGEGGNEKLFF.

The rearrangement links TRBV5-6 to TRBJ1-5; D gene unclear. The CDR3 totals 14 residues. Trimming shortened V by 2 bases and J by 3 bases, and 9 bases separated the two germline ends. From germline, CDR1 is SGHDT and CDR2 YYEEEE. The CDR3, as DNA: TGTGCCAGCAGCTTACAACAGCTCAATCAGCCCCAGCATTTT. It yields the protein CASSLQQLNQPQHF. The full variable domain, its missing parts supplied by reference TRBV5-6 and TRBJ1-5, is DAGVTQSPTHLIKTRGQQVTLRCSPKSGHDTVSWYQQALGQGPQFIFQYYEEEERQRGNFPDRFSGHQFPNYSSELNVNALLLGDSALYLCASSLQQLNQPQHFGDGTRLSIL.

A single count supports this clone. This sequence joins TRBV9 and TRBJ2-5; D perhaps matches TRBD2 (5 bases). Germline V CDR1 and CDR2: SGDLS, YYNGEE. The CDR3 is 14 residues long. Trimming cost V 4 bases and J 2 bases, with 12 bases left between them. CDR3 amino acids: CASSPPPGQETQYF. In DNA, the CDR3 is TGTGCCAGCAGCCCCCCTCCGGGACAAGAGACCCAGTACTTC.

This chain joins TRBV20-1 and TRBJ1-5; D may be TRBD1 (5 bases). The CDR3 totals 15 residues. CDR1 is DFQATT and CDR2 is SNEGSKA in the germline V gene (reference sequence). Trimming stripped 3 bases from V and 0 bases from J, with 12 bases between. As DNA, the CDR3 is TGCAGTGCTAGTCCTTGGGGCGTTAGCAATCAGCCCCAGCATTTT. It yields the protein CSASPWGVSNQPQHF.

The V gene is TRBV10-1, the J gene TRBJ2-7; 8 positions match TRBD2. Germline-derived CDR1 and CDR2 are WNHNN and SYGVQD (reference sequence). Trimming took 2 bases from V and 5 from J; bases not matched to a gene: 5. CDR3 length: 14 amino acids. CDR3 DNA sequence: TGCGCCAGCAGTGAGACCCGCGGGGGGAACGAGCAGTACTTC. Its protein product is CASSETRGGNEQYF.

The chain recombines TRBV5-1 with TRBJ2-7, with TRBD2 identical over 10 bases. V dropped 1 base and J dropped 1; count of bases not matched to a gene: 5. The germline V gene encodes CDR1 SGHRS and CDR2 YFSETQ. The CDR3 is made up of 16 amino acids. Here the CDR3 reads CASSLSSGGGSYEQYF. CDR3 bases: TGCGCCAGCAGCTTGTCTAGCGGGGGAGGGTCCTACGAGCAGTACTTC.

J is TRBJ1-2 and V is TRBV6-1; 7 bases are shared with TRBD1. The germline V gene encodes CDR1 MNHNS and CDR2 SASEGT. The V gene end was trimmed by 2 bases and the J gene end by 8 bases; junction bases not matched to a gene: 8. The CDR3 sequence is 14 residues long. The CDR3 bases are TGTGCCAGCAGTGAATCGGCGACAGGGAAAGGCTACACCTTC. Amino acids: CASSESATGKGYTF.

This chain uses TRBV14 with TRBJ1-2, with D tentatively TRBD1 (6 bases). The CDR3 covers 16 residues. V lost 4 bases and J lost 5, with 20 bases in between. The germline CDR1 and CDR2 sequences are SGHDN and FVKESK. The CDR3 loop is CASSRQIRGGKYGYTF. In nucleotides, the CDR3 is TGTGCCAGCAGCCGCCAGATCAGAGGGGGAAAGTATGGCTACACCTTC.